These 26 T cell receptor beta chains originate from one sample sequenced in a study of blood T cell repertoires in COVID-19. Clones were read by immunoSEQ multiplex PCR, and TCRdb kept only the in-frame ones, dropping some. The sample yields about 48,000 clones, around 85% seen once. What was sequenced was peripheral blood. Receptor source: a woman in her sixties with acute or convalescent COVID-19.

V usage is TRBV2 and J usage is TRBJ2-5; no firm D call. V was shortened by 0 bases and J by 7 bases, with 6 bases between the two germline ends. Germline V lookup: CDR1 SNHLY, CDR2 FYNNEI. CDR3 length: 12 residues. CDR3 coding DNA: TGTGCCAGCAGTGAAGCGTTATTGACCCAGTACTTC. Translated: CASSEALLTQYF.

The gene calls are TRBV27 and TRBJ1-1; D possibly corresponds to TRBD1 (6 bases). CDR3 length: 14 amino acids. V gave up 5 bases and J gave up 8 bases, with 18 bases separating them. In germline, CDR1 is MNHEY, CDR2 SMNVEV (reference sequence). The DNA for the CDR3 is TGTGCCAGCAGTGGACAATGGGGGCGCGGGGAAGCTTTCTTT. It encodes CASSGQWGRGEAFF.

The chain is built from TRBV5-1 and TRBJ2-1, with TRBD2 identical over 14 bases. J was trimmed by 9 bases and V by 3 bases; bases with no gene match: 14. Germline V CDR1 and CDR2: SGHRS, YFSETQ. The CDR3 is 18 amino acids. The CDR3 loop is CASSSLMAGTSGGSEQFF. As DNA, the CDR3 is TGCGCCAGCAGCTCTTTGATGGCCGGGACTAGCGGGGGTAGTGAGCAGTTCTTC. The full variable domain, completed using reference TRBV5-1 and TRBJ2-1, is KAGVTQTPRYLIKTRGQQVTLSCSPISGHRSVSWYQQTPGQGLQFLFEYFSETQRNKGNFPGRFSGRQFSNSRSEMNVSTLELGDSALYLCASSSLMAGTSGGSEQFFGPGTRLTVL.

The chain uses TRBV6-1 and TRBJ2-3; D perhaps matches TRBD2 (6 bases). This CDR3 region has 16 residues. The germline V and J ends were trimmed by 1 base and 2 bases, with 13 bases remaining between them. Germline values: CDR1 MNHNS, CDR2 SASEGT. DNA for the CDR3: TGTGCCAGCAGTGAAGTCCGCGGGGCCACCACAGATACGCAGTATTTT. Its protein product is CASSEVRGATTDTQYF.

The gene calls are TRBV19 and TRBJ2-6, with 9 bases identical to TRBD1. V dropped 3 bases and J dropped 2; count of bases not matched to a gene: 8. The germline CDR1 and CDR2 sequences are LNHDA and SQIVND (reference sequence). This CDR3 has 18 amino acids. DNA for the CDR3: TGTGCCAGTAGTATTGGGGGACAGGGAAGCGCTGGGGCCAACGTCCTGACTTTC. It codes for CASSIGGQGSAGANVLTF.

This clone was detected only once. V gene TRBV12-2 combines with J gene TRBJ1-2; the table gives TRBD1 as D, unverified against the DNA. TRBV12-2 is noted as a pseudogene. The length of the CDR3 is 17 residues. The CDR3, as DNA: TGTGCAAGTCGCTTACGGGCAGGGGGCGAGGAAGACTATGGCTACACCTTC. As protein: CASRLRAGGEEDYGYTF.

This chain connects TRBV11-2 to TRBJ2-2, with TRBD2 identical over 8 bases. From germline, CDR1 is SGHAT and CDR2 FQNNGV. Losses at the gene ends were 3 bases for V and 1 base for J; bases not matched to a gene: 1. CDR3 length equals 15 residues. The chain's CDR3 is CASSLLAGNTGELFF. In DNA form, the CDR3 reads TGTGCCAGCAGCTTGCTAGCGGGGAACACCGGGGAGCTGTTTTTT.

This clone was recorded a few times. V and J are TRBV6-5 and TRBJ2-2, with 8 positions matching TRBD1. From germline, CDR1 is MNHEY and CDR2 SVGAGI. This CDR3 is built from 14 residues. V lost 7 bases, J lost 7 bases, and 8 bases stayed unmatched. CDR3 protein: CASIQGAWSGELFF. The DNA for the CDR3 is TGTGCCAGCATCCAGGGGGCATGGAGCGGGGAGCTGTTTTTT.

J is TRBJ2-5 and V is TRBV10-3, with 8 bases that match TRBD1. Germline V CDR1 and CDR2: ENHRY, SYGVKD. After removal of 4 bases from V and 1 base from J, the junction contained 5 bases not matched to a gene. The CDR3 totals 15 residues. Here the CDR3 DNA reads TGTGCCATCAGTGCAGGGACAGGAAGCCAAGAGACCCAGTACTTC. Amino acids: CAISAGTGSQETQYF.

CDR3 coding DNA: TGTGCCAGCAGGGGACAGGGTAATTCACCCCTCCACTTT. Residues: CASRGQGNSPLHF. This chain joins TRBV6-5 and TRBJ1-6; 9 nucleotides line up with TRBD1. Per germline, CDR1 MNHEY and CDR2 SVGAGI. CDR3 length: 13 amino acids. V shed 6 bases and J 6 bases; nucleotides not matched to a gene: 0.

The rearrangement links TRBV6-5 to TRBJ2-7; 7 bases agree with TRBD1. J was trimmed by 3 bases and V by 8 bases; bases with no gene match: 4. The CDR3 is made up of 12 amino acids. Per germline, CDR1 MNHEY and CDR2 SVGAGI. The CDR3 loop reads CASRTGDYEQYF. For the CDR3, the DNA is TGTGCCAGCCGGACAGGTGACTACGAGCAGTACTTC.

The chain combines TRBV5-1 with TRBJ2-2; D is undetermined. Deletions cut 4 bases from V and 1 base from J, with 14 bases between. In germline, CDR1 is SGHRS, CDR2 YFSETQ. CDR3 length: 16 amino acids. In nucleotides, the CDR3 is TGCGCCAGCAGCCAAGTCGGAGTCCAGAACACCGGGGAGCTGTTTTTT. As protein: CASSQVGVQNTGELFF.

The gene calls are TRBV4-1 and TRBJ1-5; 7 bases match TRBD1. After removal of 1 base from V and 5 bases from J, the junction contained 8 bases not matched to a gene. The CDR3 spans 16 residues. The germline gives CDR1 MGHRA, CDR2 YSYEKL. The CDR3 protein is CASSQGDRGLDQPQHF. The CDR3 DNA follows: TGCGCCAGCAGCCAAGGGGATAGGGGGCTTGATCAGCCCCAGCATTTT.

The V call is TRBV18, the J call TRBJ1-1; 7 bases map to TRBD1. The CDR3 loop spans 15 amino acids. The V segment lost 5 bases and the J segment 3 bases; nucleotides outside the gene matches: 9. The germline V gene encodes CDR1 KGHSH and CDR2 LQKENI. The DNA for the CDR3 is TGTGCCAGCTCAGCTAAGACAGGGTCTGACACTGAAGCTTTCTTT. It specifies CASSAKTGSDTEAFF.

The V and J genes are TRBV9 and TRBJ2-6; D might be TRBD2 (5 bases). The CDR3 loop spans 15 amino acids. The germline V gene has CDR1 SGDLS and CDR2 YYNGEE. V was cut by 4 bases and J by 2 bases, with 10 bases left in between. This CDR3 reads CASSPVGAGANVLTF. CDR3 DNA sequence: TGTGCCAGCAGCCCGGTCGGGGCTGGGGCCAACGTCCTGACTTTC.

The V gene is TRBV19, the J gene TRBJ1-5; D might be TRBD1 (5 bases). CDR1 is LNHDA, CDR2 SQIVND, per germline (reference sequence). The ends were cut back, 6 bases at V and 0 bases at J, with 15 bases in the middle. The length of the CDR3 is 16 residues. Written as DNA, the CDR3 is TGTGCCAGTAGACGACTTGACAGTTATAGCAATCAGCCCCAGCATTTT. This sequence encodes CASRRLDSYSNQPQHF.

J is TRBJ2-5 and V is TRBV7-8; 15 nucleotides align to TRBD2. The junction had 8 bases not matched to a gene; V was cut back by 4 bases and J by 5 bases. The CDR3 length is 17 residues. CDR1 is SGHVS and CDR2 is FQNEAQ in the germline V gene. CDR3 sequence (DNA): TGTGCCAGCAGCTCAGGACTAGCGGGAGGGCAAAGGGAGACCCAGTACTTC. As protein: CASSSGLAGGQRETQYF. The entire variable domain, with the rest obtained from reference TRBV7-8 and TRBJ2-5, is as follows: GAGVSQSPRYKVAKRGQDVALRCDPISGHVSLFWYQQALGQGPEFLTYFQNEAQLDKSGLPSDRFFAERPEGSVSTLKIQRTQQEDSAVYLCASSSGLAGGQRETQYFGPGTRLLVL.

The chain joins TRBV29-1 to TRBJ2-7; 10 positions agree with TRBD2. The germline gives CDR1 SQVTM, CDR2 ANQGSEA. The V gene end was trimmed by 4 bases and the J gene end by 2 bases; junction bases not matched to a gene: 5. This CDR3 spans 14 amino acids. The CDR3 bases are TGCAGCGTTGGGCTAGCGGGAGTTCCCTACGAGCAGTACTTC. The encoded protein is CSVGLAGVPYEQYF.

The rearrangement uses TRBV29-1 and TRBJ1-4; no firm D call. Germline values: CDR1 SQVTM, CDR2 ANQGSEA. This CDR3 is built from 12 residues. Trimming took off 5 bases at V and 8 bases at J, with 12 bases between the two ends. CDR3 sequence reads: CSVLKGGEKLFF. The CDR3, as DNA: TGCAGCGTTCTCAAGGGAGGAGAAAAACTGTTTTTT.

This sequence joins TRBV2 and TRBJ1-5, with 7 bases matching TRBD1. Unmatched junction bases numbered 14, after V lost 6 bases and J lost 3 bases. Germline CDR1 and CDR2: SNHLY and FYNNEI. The CDR3 sequence is 17 residues long. CDR3 sequence: CASRAVEGAKLNQPQHF. The CDR3 nucleotides are TGTGCCAGCAGGGCCGTGGAGGGGGCAAAACTCAATCAGCCCCAGCATTTT.

The chain uses TRBV7-6 and TRBJ1-1, with 10 bases aligning to TRBD1. This CDR3 comprises 15 residues. V was clipped by 5 bases and J by 3 bases; unmatched bases: 6. CDR1 is SGHVS and CDR2 is FNYEAQ in the germline V gene. DNA for the CDR3: TGTGCCAGCAGCGGGAGGACAGGGGGGGACACTGAAGCTTTCTTT. It encodes CASSGRTGGDTEAFF.

The chain links TRBV7-6 to TRBJ2-2, with 12 positions matching TRBD2. The V and J ends lost 5 bases and 6 bases, in that order; junction bases with no gene match: 7. The germline gives CDR1 SGHVS, CDR2 FNYEAQ. This CDR3 is built from 16 residues. CDR3 DNA: TGTGCCAGCAGCCAGGCTAGCGGGGGGGCCGCCGGGGAGCTGTTTTTT. It is translated as CASSQASGGAAGELFF.

This clone was observed a handful of times. This sequence joins TRBV6-9 and TRBJ1-2; the match to TRBD1 covers 8 bases. This CDR3 is 14 amino acids long. The trim removed 5 bases at V and 4 bases at J, leaving 6 bases unmatched. Germline V CDR1 and CDR2: MNHGY, SVAAGI. The CDR3 here is CASSPSTGGYGYTF. CDR3 in DNA: TGTGCCAGCAGTCCCAGCACAGGGGGCTATGGCTACACCTTC.

This sequence joins TRBV5-1 and TRBJ2-7; D uncertain. The CDR3 loop spans 13 amino acids. Germline V CDR1 and CDR2: SGHRS, YFSETQ. V lost 0 bases and J 3 bases, leaving 7 bases between the germline ends. The CDR3 here is CASSLEHRYEQYF. DNA for the CDR3: TGCGCCAGCAGCTTGGAACATCGCTACGAGCAGTACTTC.

CDR3 sequence: CASSPQAGDTQYF. CDR3 coding DNA: TGTGCCAGCAGCCCTCAGGCGGGGGATACGCAGTATTTT. V is TRBV7-3 and J is TRBJ2-3; tentative D call: TRBD2 (6 bases). From germline, CDR1 is SGHTA and CDR2 FQGTGA. V lost 5 bases and J 6 bases, leaving 12 bases between the germline ends. CDR3 length: 13 residues.

The chain has TRBV7-6 and TRBJ2-7, with D perhaps TRBD2 (5 bases). Germline values: CDR1 SGHVS, CDR2 FNYEAQ. The CDR3 totals 17 residues. V lost 5 bases to trimming and J lost 2 bases, with 22 bases between them. CDR3 loop: CASSPRRGPTLPYEQYF. The CDR3 DNA is TGTGCCAGCAGCCCGCGGAGAGGGCCAACCCTTCCCTACGAGCAGTACTTC.